These 13 T cell receptor beta chains were all obtained from the same sample, sequenced in a study of Graves' ophthalmopathy and Graves' hyperthyroidism. The authors amplified TCR beta CDR3 regions, and they did so from RNA transcripts for repertoire sequencing. The workflow started with a first-round RT-PCR run with HTBI primers and then moved on to a second-round multiplex PCR. TCRdb itself ran the multiplex PCR reads through MiXCR, one entry per CDR3 protein. The sample includes 680,000 or so distinct CDR3 sequences, about 20% seen only once; the top ten take more than 5.5%. Sequenced input: peripheral blood. Every receptor here comes from a woman under 30 with stable Graves' hyperthyroidism. Some clones in this sample may be carry-over from other donors' samples.

As regards this clonotype: One end of the junction fails to match germline, which may point to a read error. The V and J genes are TRBV24-1 and TRBJ1-5, with no clear D. Germline V CDR1 and CDR2: KGHDR, SFDVKD. This CDR3 comprises 12 residues. The CDR3 protein is CATSDGNHPQHF. Here the CDR3 DNA reads TGTGCCACCAGTGATGGCAATCATCCCCAGCATTTT.

This clonotype has a handful of counts. The rearrangement uses TRBV20-1 and TRBJ2-5, with TRBD2 as a possible D gene (7 bases). The V end lost 0 bases, the J end lost 2 bases, and 13 bases lay between the germline ends. Germline loops: CDR1 DFQATT, CDR2 SNEGSKA (reference sequence). The CDR3 contains 15 residues. The CDR3 bases are TGCAGTGCTAGAGAGGAGGGGGGGGCACAAGAGACCCAGTACTTC. Protein sequence: CSAREEGGAQETQYF.

The chain employs TRBV12-3 or TRBV12-4 and TRBJ1-2, with D unclear. Trimming removed 3 bases at V and 7 bases at J, with 18 bases between. The CDR3 sequence is 15 residues long. Here the CDR3 reads CASSLQTSGTSGYTF. The CDR3 DNA is TGTGCCAGCAGTTTGCAGACAAGCGGAACTAGTGGCTACACCTTC.

This clonotype was seen repeatedly, ten times or more. The chain recombines TRBV30 with TRBJ1-1; D remains unclear. The CDR3 contains 11 residues. Per germline, CDR1 GTSNPN and CDR2 SVGIG (reference sequence). V lost 1 base and J lost 7, with 7 bases in between. CDR3 nucleotides: TGTGCCTGGAGTGAGGCTTATGAAGCTTTCTTT. It is translated as CAWSEAYEAFF.

V gene TRBV2 combines with J gene TRBJ1-2, with D maybe TRBD1 (6 bases). Germline assignment: CDR1 SNHLY and CDR2 FYNNEI. Deletions cut 7 bases from V and 4 bases from J, with 19 bases between. The CDR3 spans 15 residues. The CDR3: CASTRRQGPSYGYTF. The CDR3 DNA sequence: TGTGCCAGCACGAGGAGGCAGGGGCCATCCTATGGCTACACCTTC.

This clonotype appeared many times. The V and J genes are TRBV12-3 or TRBV12-4 and TRBJ1-2; D is unresolved. The CDR3 loop spans 15 amino acids. V dropped 3 bases and J dropped 6 bases, with 17 bases sitting between them. The CDR3 loop is CASSLGEPSEDGYTF. CDR3 sequence (DNA): TGTGCCAGCAGTTTGGGTGAGCCCTCCGAGGATGGCTACACCTTC.

This clonotype was picked up many times. The rearrangement links TRBV6-5 to TRBJ2-7; D is possibly TRBD2 (5 bases). Germline CDR1 MNHEY, CDR2 SVGAGI. There are 13 residues in the CDR3. V lost 4 bases, J lost 1 base, and 8 bases lay in between. CDR3: CASSSRDSYEQYF. CDR3 nucleotide sequence: TGTGCCAGCAGTTCCCGGGATTCCTACGAGCAGTACTTC.

This clonotype has ten or more counts. V is TRBV30 and J is TRBJ1-5; tentatively, D is TRBD1 (5 bases). CDR1 GTSNPN and CDR2 SVGIG come from the germline V gene (reference sequence). V shed 0 bases and J shed 3 bases, with 15 bases lying between them. This CDR3 is built from 16 residues. CDR3 loop: CAWSVLSQVDNQPQHF. The CDR3 region has the DNA TGTGCCTGGAGTGTACTTTCACAGGTGGACAATCAGCCCCAGCATTTT.

This clonotype was observed at least ten times. The rearrangement uses TRBV10-3 and TRBJ1-5; D gene uncertain. The V gene lost 0 bases and the J gene lost 5 bases, with 8 bases spanning the gap. Germline CDR1 and CDR2: ENHRY and SYGVKD. The CDR3 runs 14 residues. This CDR3 is CAISESGQHQPQHF. Here the CDR3 DNA reads TGTGCCATCAGTGAGTCAGGGCAACATCAGCCCCAGCATTTT.

Many counts were recorded for this clonotype. J is TRBJ1-2 and V is TRBV27, with D perhaps matching TRBD1 (6 bases). CDR3 length: 18 residues. CDR1 and CDR2 from the germline V gene are MNHEY and SMNVEV (reference sequence). Trimming cost V 5 bases and J 2 bases, with 24 bases left between them. CDR3 in DNA: TGTGCCAGCAGTCAAGGACCGCACCGGGACAACATGAACTATGGCTACACCTTC. Translated: CASSQGPHRDNMNYGYTF.

This clonotype was counted ten times or more. CDR3 sequence: CATTSNRLNTGELFF. CDR3 in DNA: TGTGCCACCACATCGAACCGACTGAACACCGGGGAGCTGTTTTTT. This sequence joins TRBV15 and TRBJ2-2; D gene unclear. The CDR3 loop spans 15 amino acids. Trimming cost V 7 bases and J 1 base, with 13 bases left between them. In germline, CDR1 is LNHNV, CDR2 YYDKDF (reference sequence).

The gene calls are TRBV5-1 and TRBJ2-5, with D possibly TRBD2 on 6 matching bases. The V gene's germline CDR1 is SGHRS and CDR2 YFSETQ. Trimming took 4 bases from V and 0 from J, leaving 13 bases between them. The CDR3 runs 15 residues. In DNA form, the CDR3 reads TGCGCCAGCAGCCTATCTGGCGGGGACCAAGAGACCCAGTACTTC. It codes for CASSLSGGDQETQYF.

This rearrangement joins TRBV7-9 to TRBJ1-2; possible D gene TRBD1, 5 bases. The CDR3 sequence is 15 residues long. V was clipped by 7 bases and J by 0 bases, with 15 bases between them. Germline V gene lookup returns CDR1 SEHNR and CDR2 FQNEAQ (reference sequence). The CDR3 nucleotides are TGTGCCAGCACACAGGTCGGACGGCCTAACTATGGCTACACCTTC. This codes for CASTQVGRPNYGYTF.